This T cell receptor (beta chain) was identified in a study of cytomegalovirus exposure and HLA in healthy donors. Concerning this clone itself: Its matching antigen is unknown.

60 Vbeta and 13 Jbeta primers were used in PCR. Assay used: immunoSEQ multiplex PCR; TCRdb lists only in-frame clones, some missing. Counted here are more than 140,000 clones, around three fifths occurring once; the ten biggest clones make up 3%. V was cut by 10 bases and J by 2 bases, with 18 bases left in between. CDR1 is MDHEN and CDR2 is SYDVKM in the germline V gene. This CDR3 contains 14 residues. General observations from the study: Sequencing probably produced one cluster of sequence variants that were highly shared. The study put 150 to 200 TCR beta chains on its list as cytomegalovirus-associated. Immune exposure was documented only through CMV serostatus. A missense DCLRE1C variant was associated with V- and J-gene trimming of TCR beta chains in a later analysis, and an independent cohort replicated the association.

The TCR comes from a woman aged 25 to 39 in good health and CMV-seropositive. Sequenced sample: PBMCs. The rearrangement joins TRBV28 to TRBJ2-7; D may be TRBD1 (5 bases). The CDR3 region has the DNA TGTGCCATTCAACGAACCAGGGTCCCCTACGAGCAGTACTTC. Its protein is CAIQRTRVPYEQYF.